This T cell receptor (beta chain) was obtained from a study of blood T cell repertoires in COVID-19. Background on the study: Samples representing acute and convalescent COVID-19 were sourced from the United States, Italy and Spain. PBMCs, B-cell-depleted T cells, or T cells provided the cDNA or gDNA that made up the material.

The CDR3 covers 13 residues. Germline V gene lookup returns CDR1 MNHEY and CDR2 SVGAGI. Trimming removed 5 bases from V and 8 bases from J, with 15 bases in between. Assay: immunoSEQ multiplex PCR; the TCRdb copy retains only in-frame clones and omits some. The table shows fewer than 200,000 clones, with 80% occurring only once. The sequenced sample consisted of peripheral blood. The chain couples TRBV6-5 to TRBJ1-2; no reliable D call. This receptor was identified in a man in his 70s with active or convalescent COVID-19. The CDR3 loop is CASSIPGEGGYTF. The CDR3 DNA sequence: TGTGCCAGCAGTATCCCGGGAGAGGGAGGCTACACCTTC.